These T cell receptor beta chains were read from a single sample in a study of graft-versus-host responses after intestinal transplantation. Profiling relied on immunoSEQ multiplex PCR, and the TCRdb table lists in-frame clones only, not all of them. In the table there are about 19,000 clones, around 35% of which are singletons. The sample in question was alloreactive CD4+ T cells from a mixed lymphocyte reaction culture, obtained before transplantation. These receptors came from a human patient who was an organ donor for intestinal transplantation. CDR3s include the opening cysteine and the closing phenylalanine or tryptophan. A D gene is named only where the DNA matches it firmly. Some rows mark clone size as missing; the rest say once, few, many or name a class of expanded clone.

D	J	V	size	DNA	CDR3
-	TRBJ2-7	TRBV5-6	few	TGTGCCAGCAGCTTGGGTCCAGGTTTGGGGGAGCAGTACTTC	CASSLGPGLGEQYF
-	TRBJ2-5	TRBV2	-	TGTGCCAGCAACGGCGGATTCCAAGAGACCCAGTACTTC	CASNGGFQETQYF
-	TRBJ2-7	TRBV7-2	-	TGTGCCAGCAGCCCAAGACAGCACTCCTACGAGCAGTACTTC	CASSPRQHSYEQYF
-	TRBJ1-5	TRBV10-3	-	TGTGCCATCAGTGATAAGGGTGGGAGCAATCAGCCCCAGCATTTT	CAISDKGGSNQPQHF
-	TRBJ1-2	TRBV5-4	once	TGTGCCAGCAGCTTAGACCCACAGGGCGGTGGAGGCTACACCTTC	CASSLDPQGGGGYTF
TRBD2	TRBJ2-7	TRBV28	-	TGTGCCAGCAGCGGCGCTAGCGGGTGGGCCTACGAGCAGTACTTC	CASSGASGWAYEQYF
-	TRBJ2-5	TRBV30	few	TGTGCCTGGAGTGTCTGGAAGACCCAGTACTTC	CAWSVWKTQYF
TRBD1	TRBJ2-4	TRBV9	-	TGTGCCAGCAGCCCCCCGGACAGGAAAAACATTCAGTACTTC	CASSPPDRKNIQYF
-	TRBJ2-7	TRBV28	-	TGTGCCAGCAGTACACTTCTAGGGAGTCGAGGCGAGCAGTACTTC	CASSTLLGSRGEQYF
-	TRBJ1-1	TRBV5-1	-	TGCGCCAGCAGCTTGGGGGCGGGAAACACTGAAGCTTTCTTT	CASSLGAGNTEAFF
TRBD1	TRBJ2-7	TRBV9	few	TGTGCCAGCAGCGTCGGACAGGGCGTACCCTACGAGCAGTACTTC	CASSVGQGVPYEQYF
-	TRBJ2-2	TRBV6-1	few	TGTGCCAGCAGGTGGAACCCGCACCCCGGGGAGCTGTTTTTT	CASRWNPHPGELFF
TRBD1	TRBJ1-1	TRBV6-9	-	TGTGCCAGCAGTTACGAGGGGGCCACTGAAGCTTTCTTT	CASSYEGATEAFF
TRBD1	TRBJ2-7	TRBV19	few	TGTGCCAGTAGTCTCCCCGGAGCGGGACAGGGATGGGAGCAGTACTTC	CASSLPGAGQGWEQYF
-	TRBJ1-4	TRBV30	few	TGTGCCTGGAGTGTACACGCCGGCGGTGAAAAACTGTTTTTT	CAWSVHAGGEKLFF
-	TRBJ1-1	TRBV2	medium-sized	TGTGCCAGCAGCGCAGCCGGGAACACTGAAGCTTTCTTT	CASSAAGNTEAFF
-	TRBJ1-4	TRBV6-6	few	TGTGCCAGCGGGAGACCTAATGAAAAACTGTTTTTT	CASGRPNEKLFF
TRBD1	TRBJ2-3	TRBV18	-	TGTGCCAGCTCACCAATCGACAGGGAAGATAGCACAGATACGCAGTATTTT	CASSPIDREDSTDTQYF
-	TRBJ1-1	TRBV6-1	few	TGTGCCAGCAGTGATGTGGGGCGGCCGAACACTGAAGCTTTCTTT	CASSDVGRPNTEAFF
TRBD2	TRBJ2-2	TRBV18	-	TGTGCCAGCTCACCATCGGTCCTAGCGGAGACGAACACCGGGGAGCTGTTTTTT	CASSPSVLAETNTGELFF
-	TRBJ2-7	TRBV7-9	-	TGTGCCAGCAGCCCCCGCGGGCAGTACTTC	CASSPRGQYF
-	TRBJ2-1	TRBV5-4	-	TGTGCCAGCAGCCTGGGACTTTATTACAATGAGCAGTTCTTC	CASSLGLYYNEQFF
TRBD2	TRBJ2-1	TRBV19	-	TGTGCCAGTAGCCCACGCGGGGGGACTAGCGGGAGCTCCTACAATGAGCAGTTCTTC	CASSPRGGTSGSSYNEQFF
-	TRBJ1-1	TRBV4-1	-	TGCGCCAGCAGCCTATATCCTAGGGAAGGCACTGAAGCTTTCTTT	CASSLYPREGTEAFF
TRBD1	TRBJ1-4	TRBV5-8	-	TGTGCCAGCAGCTTGGATCCAGGGGGGGAAAAACTGTTTTTT	CASSLDPGGEKLFF
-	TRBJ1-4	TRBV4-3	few	TGCGCCAGCAGCCAAGAAGGGTCAAGGGGGAGTGAAAAACTGTTTTTT	CASSQEGSRGSEKLFF
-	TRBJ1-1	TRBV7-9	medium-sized	TGTGCCAGCAGCTTAGATTGGGGGTACACTGAAGCTTTCTTT	CASSLDWGYTEAFF
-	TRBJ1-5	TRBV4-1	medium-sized	TGCGCCAGCAGCCCAAGAACGGGGACTGGCCCAGGTCAGCCCCAGCATTTT	CASSPRTGTGPGQPQHF
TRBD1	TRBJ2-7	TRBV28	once	TGTGCCAGCAGTCCCCCGGACAGGGCTCACTACGAGCAGTACTTC	CASSPPDRAHYEQYF
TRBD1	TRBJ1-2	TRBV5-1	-	TGCGCCGGCGCACAGGGGGCAGTAGGGTATGGCTACACCTTC	CAGAQGAVGYGYTF
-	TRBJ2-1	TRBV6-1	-	TGTGCCAGCAGTGATCGGGGTGAGGGTAATGAGCAGTTCTTC	CASSDRGEGNEQFF
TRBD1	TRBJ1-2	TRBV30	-	TGTGCCTGGAGTGTAATACAGGGGTATGGCTACACCTTC	CAWSVIQGYGYTF
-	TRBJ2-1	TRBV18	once	TGTGCCAGCTCACCAATGCCGGGAGTAAGATATGAGCAGTTCTTC	CASSPMPGVRYEQFF
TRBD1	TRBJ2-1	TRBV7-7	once	TGTGCCAGCAGCGCACAGGGGTCGGTGAAGGTTAATGAGCAGTTCTTC	CASSAQGSVKVNEQFF
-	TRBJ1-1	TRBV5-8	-	TGTGCCAGCAGCTTGGGACTGCCGAACACTGAAGCTTTCTTT	CASSLGLPNTEAFF
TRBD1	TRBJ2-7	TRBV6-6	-	TGTGCCAGCAGCCGACCGGGACAGGGCTCCTACGAGCAGTACTTC	CASSRPGQGSYEQYF
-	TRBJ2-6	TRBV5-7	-	TGTGCCAGCCCTTCAAATCTTTGCGTACAAAGTCGGGCCAACGTCCTGACTTTC	CASPSNLCVQSRANVLTF
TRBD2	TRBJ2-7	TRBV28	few	TGTGCCAGCGTAGGGACTAGAGATGCCTACGAGCAGTACTTC	CASVGTRDAYEQYF
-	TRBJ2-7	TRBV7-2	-	TGTGCCAGCAGCTTAACCCAGGCATACGAGCAGTACTTC	CASSLTQAYEQYF
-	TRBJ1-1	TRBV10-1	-	TGCGCCAGCAGTGATGGCCTGGCTTCGAACACTGAAGCTTTCTTT	CASSDGLASNTEAFF
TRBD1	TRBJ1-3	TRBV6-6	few	TGTGCCAGCAGTTCGGACAGGGGATCGGGAAACACCATATATTTT	CASSSDRGSGNTIYF
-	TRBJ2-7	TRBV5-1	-	TGCGCCAGCAGCTTGGGTGGCCGGGCATACGAGCAGTACTTC	CASSLGGRAYEQYF
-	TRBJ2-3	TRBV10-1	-	TGCGCCAGCAGTGAGTCCCCTAGCCTTCAGGGTACGCAGTATTTT	CASSESPSLQGTQYF
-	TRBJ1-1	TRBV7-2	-	TGTGCCAGCAGCTTAGGGAGGACGGGTCTGGCTTTCTTT	CASSLGRTGLAFF
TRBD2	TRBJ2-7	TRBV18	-	TGTGCCAGCTCACCCTGGACTAGCGGGATCTACGAGCAGTACTTC	CASSPWTSGIYEQYF
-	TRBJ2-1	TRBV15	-	TGTGCCACCAGCAGAGGAACGAACAATGAGCAGTTCTTC	CATSRGTNNEQFF
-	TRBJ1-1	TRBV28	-	TGTGCCAGCAGTTTACCAGGAGGTCTATTGACTGAAGCTTTCTTT	CASSLPGGLLTEAFF
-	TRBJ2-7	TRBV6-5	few	TGTGCCAGCAGTTACGGCTCGGAGAGAGCCTACGAGCAGTACTTC	CASSYGSERAYEQYF
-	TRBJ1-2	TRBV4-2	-	TGTGCCAGCAGCCAGATCGAGGGCTATGGCTACACCTTC	CASSQIEGYGYTF
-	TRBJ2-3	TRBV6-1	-	TGTGCCAGCAGTGGACCCGGGGGCCATAGGAATACGCAGTATTTT	CASSGPGGHRNTQYF
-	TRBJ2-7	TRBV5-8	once	TGTGCCAGCAGCTTGTACCCTAGCCTCATCTACGAGCAGTACTTC	CASSLYPSLIYEQYF
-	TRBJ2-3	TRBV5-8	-	TGTGCCAGCAGCCGACGATTAGATACGCAGTATTTT	CASSRRLDTQYF
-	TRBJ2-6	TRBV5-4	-	TGTGCCAGCAGCTTGGGAGGCCCTGGGGCCAACGTCCTGACTTTC	CASSLGGPGANVLTF
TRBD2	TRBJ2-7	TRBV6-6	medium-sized	TGTGCCAGCAAGTCGGCGGGAGGGCACGAGCAGTACTTC	CASKSAGGHEQYF
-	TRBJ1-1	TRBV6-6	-	TGTGCCAGCAGTTACTCGGCGGGGGTTACTGAAGCTTTCTTT	CASSYSAGVTEAFF
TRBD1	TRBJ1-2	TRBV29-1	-	TGCAGCGTTGCGCGGGACAGGGTGGATGGCTACACCTTC	CSVARDRVDGYTF
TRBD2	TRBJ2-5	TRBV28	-	TGTGCCAGCAGTTTAACGGGGGGTAGAGAGACCCAGTACTTC	CASSLTGGRETQYF
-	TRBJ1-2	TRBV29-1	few	TGCAGCGTTGAATGGGTGGGATATGGCTACACCTTC	CSVEWVGYGYTF
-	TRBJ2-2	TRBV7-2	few	TGTGCCAGCAGCTCCTTTGGGGAGCTGTTTTTT	CASSSFGELFF